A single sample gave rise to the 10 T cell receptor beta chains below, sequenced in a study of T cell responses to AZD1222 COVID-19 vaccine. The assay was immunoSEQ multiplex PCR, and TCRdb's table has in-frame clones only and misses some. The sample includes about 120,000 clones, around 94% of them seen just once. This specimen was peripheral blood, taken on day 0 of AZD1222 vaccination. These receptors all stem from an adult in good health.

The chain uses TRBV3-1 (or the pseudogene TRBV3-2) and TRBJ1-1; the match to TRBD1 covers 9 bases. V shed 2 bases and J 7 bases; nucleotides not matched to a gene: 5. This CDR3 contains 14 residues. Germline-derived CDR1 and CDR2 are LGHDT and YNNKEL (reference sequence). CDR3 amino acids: CASSQRDREGEAFF. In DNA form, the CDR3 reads TGTGCCAGCAGCCAAAGGGACAGGGAGGGTGAAGCTTTCTTT.

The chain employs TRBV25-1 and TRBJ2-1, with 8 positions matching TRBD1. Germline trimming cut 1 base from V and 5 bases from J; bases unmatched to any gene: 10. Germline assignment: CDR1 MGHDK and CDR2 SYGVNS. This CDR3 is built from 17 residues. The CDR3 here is CASSEWTGQGANNEQFF. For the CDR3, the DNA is TGTGCCAGCAGTGAATGGACGGGCCAGGGGGCCAACAATGAGCAGTTCTTC.

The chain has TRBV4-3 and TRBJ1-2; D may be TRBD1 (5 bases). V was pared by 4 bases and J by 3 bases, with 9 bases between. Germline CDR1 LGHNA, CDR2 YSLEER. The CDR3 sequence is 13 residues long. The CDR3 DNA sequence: TGCGCCAGCAGCCTCGGGACCGACTATGGCTACACCTTC. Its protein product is CASSLGTDYGYTF.

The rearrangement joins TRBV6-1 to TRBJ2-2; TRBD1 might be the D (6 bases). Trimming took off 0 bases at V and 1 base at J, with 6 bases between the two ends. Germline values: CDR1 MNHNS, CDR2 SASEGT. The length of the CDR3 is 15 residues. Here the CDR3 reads CASSEATGNTGELFF. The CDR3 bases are TGTGCCAGCAGTGAAGCGACAGGGAACACCGGGGAGCTGTTTTTT.

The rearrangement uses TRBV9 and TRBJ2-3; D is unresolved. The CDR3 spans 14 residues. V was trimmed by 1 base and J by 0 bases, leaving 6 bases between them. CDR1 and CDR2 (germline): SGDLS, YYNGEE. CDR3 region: CASSVQSSTDTQYF. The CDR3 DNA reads TGTGCCAGCAGCGTACAGTCTAGCACAGATACGCAGTATTTT.

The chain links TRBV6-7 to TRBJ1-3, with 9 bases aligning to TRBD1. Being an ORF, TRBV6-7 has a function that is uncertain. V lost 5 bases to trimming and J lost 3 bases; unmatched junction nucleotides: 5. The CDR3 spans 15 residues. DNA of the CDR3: TGTGCCAGCAGTACGACAGGGGGAGGTGGAAACACCATATATTTT. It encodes CASSTTGGGGNTIYF.

The CDR3: CASSIVSVLGQKKLFF. In DNA, the CDR3 is TGTGCCAGTAGTATAGTCAGTGTCTTGGGACAGAAAAAACTGTTTTTT. This rearrangement joins TRBV19 to TRBJ1-4, with 7 bases lining up with TRBD1. The CDR3 runs to 16 residues. CDR1 and CDR2 (germline): LNHDA, SQIVND (reference sequence). V trimming: 1 base; J trimming: 9 bases; junction bases outside the gene matches: 11.

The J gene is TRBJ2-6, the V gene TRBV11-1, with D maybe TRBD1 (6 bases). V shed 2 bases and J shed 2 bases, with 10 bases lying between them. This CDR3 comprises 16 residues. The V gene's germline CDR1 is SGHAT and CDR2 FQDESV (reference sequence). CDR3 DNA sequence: TGTGCCAGCAGCTTACACAGGGTCGCTGGGGCCAACGTCCTGACTTTC. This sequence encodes CASSLHRVAGANVLTF.

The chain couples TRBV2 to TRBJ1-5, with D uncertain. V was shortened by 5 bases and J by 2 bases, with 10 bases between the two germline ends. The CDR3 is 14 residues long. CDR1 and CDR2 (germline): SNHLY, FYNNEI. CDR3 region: CASSFGRGNQPQHF. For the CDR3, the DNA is TGTGCCAGCAGTTTTGGGCGGGGCAATCAGCCCCAGCATTTT.

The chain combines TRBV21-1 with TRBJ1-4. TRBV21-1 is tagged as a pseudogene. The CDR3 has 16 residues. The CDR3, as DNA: TGTGCCAGCAGCAGCGACCGGCCCGTAGCTAATGAAAAACTGTTTTTT. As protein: CASSSDRPVANEKLFF.